These 11 T cell receptor beta chains originate from one sample sequenced in a study of radiotherapy plus CTLA-4 blockade in lung cancer. Sequencing was performed with immunoSEQ multiplex PCR; in TCRdb, only in-frame clones are kept and a portion is missing. The table includes 40,000 to 45,000 clones, roughly 67% detected once. The sequencing used peripheral blood, collected from a patient treated with radiotherapy plus ipilimumab. The receptors were gathered from a human donor with non-small cell lung cancer who had a partial response to radiotherapy plus ipilimumab.

The chain carries TRBV12-5 and TRBJ2-7; D is undetermined. This CDR3 comprises 12 residues. CDR1 and CDR2 from the germline V gene are LGHNT and FRNRAP. With 1 base removed from V and 6 bases from J, the gap between germline ends came to 7 bases. The CDR3 DNA reads TGTGCTAGTGGTTTGGCCACGGGCGAGCAGTACTTC. Its translation is CASGLATGEQYF. Looking up the rest from reference TRBV12-5 and TRBJ2-7 gives the full variable domain: DARVTQTPRHKVTEMGQEVTMRCQPILGHNTVFWYRQTMMQGLELLAYFRNRAPLDDSGMPKDRFSAEMPDATLATLKIQPSEPRDSAVYFCASGLATGEQYFGPGTRLTVT.

The J gene is TRBJ2-4, the V gene TRBV4-2; possible D gene TRBD1, 5 bases. The CDR3 is made up of 13 amino acids. Germline-derived CDR1 and CDR2 are LGHNA and YNFKEQ. V dropped 0 bases and J dropped 5 bases, with 5 bases sitting between them. The CDR3 nucleotides are TGTGCCAGCAGCCAAGACAGGGAAAACATTCAGTACTTC. This translates into CASSQDRENIQYF.

The V and J genes are TRBV5-8 and TRBJ2-6; unclear D gene. Germline CDR1 reads SGHTS; CDR2 reads YDEGEE. This CDR3 spans 15 amino acids. Trimming took off 0 bases at V and 0 bases at J, with 4 bases between the two ends. CDR3: CASSLGHSGANVLTF. The CDR3 bases are TGTGCCAGCAGCTTGGGACACTCTGGGGCCAACGTCCTGACTTTC.

The chain links TRBV18 to TRBJ2-1; the D is unclear. The CDR3 is made up of 15 amino acids. Trimming stripped 0 bases from V and 2 bases from J, with 8 bases between. Germline CDR1 KGHSH, CDR2 LQKENI. The DNA of the CDR3 is TGTGCCAGCTCACCACCGGGCGATACCTACAATGAGCAGTTCTTC. It translates to CASSPPGDTYNEQFF.

The sample holds one count of this clone. The chain joins TRBV7-9 to TRBJ1-6; 7 bases are a match to TRBD1. The CDR3 extends over 14 amino acids. Trimming took 6 bases from V and 5 from J; bases not matched to a gene: 4. Per germline, CDR1 SEHNR and CDR2 FQNEAQ (reference sequence). As DNA, the CDR3 is TGTGCCAGCAGTTCCGGGACAGATAATTCACCCCTCCACTTT. This gives the protein CASSSGTDNSPLHF.

The V and J genes are TRBV6-5 and TRBJ2-7; D might be TRBD1 (6 bases). V lost 3 bases, J lost 0 bases, and 12 bases lay in between. There are 15 residues in the CDR3. The germline V gene has CDR1 MNHEY and CDR2 SVGAGI. The CDR3 nucleotides are TGTGCCAGCAGTTATCACAGGGCCCTCTCCTACGAGCAGTACTTC. This gives the protein CASSYHRALSYEQYF.

This clone appeared a few times. The chain recombines TRBV7-9 with TRBJ1-2; D uncertain. V was clipped by 1 base and J by 7 bases, with 16 bases between them. The CDR3 has 15 amino acids. In germline, CDR1 is SEHNR, CDR2 FQNEAQ (reference sequence). CDR3 sequence reads: CASSLEVEADLGYTF. The CDR3 DNA is TGTGCCAGCAGCTTAGAGGTGGAGGCCGATCTTGGCTACACCTTC.

This sequence joins TRBV7-3 and TRBJ2-1; 8 bases are shared with TRBD1. There are 15 residues in the CDR3. CDR1 and CDR2 (germline): SGHTA, FQGTGA. The J segment lost 8 bases and the V segment lost 1 base, leaving 7 bases of the junction unmatched. The CDR3 DNA sequence: TGTGCCAGCAGCTTAAATAATGCAGGGGGCCATGAGCAGTTCTTC. The encoded protein is CASSLNNAGGHEQFF.

The CDR3 DNA is TGTGCCAGCAGCCGTAATGGACAGGGATTCGCCGACACCTTC. It encodes CASSRNGQGFADTF. This chain joins TRBV5-6 and TRBJ1-2; 8 bases fit TRBD1. The CDR3 runs to 14 residues. Trimming cost V 4 bases and J 12 bases; bases outside gene matches: 14. The V gene's germline CDR1 is SGHDT and CDR2 YYEEEE.

The J gene is TRBJ2-7, the V gene TRBV4-1; tentative D call: TRBD1 (6 bases). The CDR3 has 14 residues. The germline gives CDR1 MGHRA, CDR2 YSYEKL. V lost 0 bases to trimming and J lost 4 bases, with 10 bases between them. For the CDR3, the DNA is TGCGCCAGCAGCCAAGAACAGGGACGGTACGAGCAGTACTTC. It specifies CASSQEQGRYEQYF.

The V and J genes are TRBV7-9 and TRBJ2-3; 12 bases fit TRBD2. The CDR3 sequence is 16 residues long. J was trimmed by 5 bases and V by 4 bases; bases with no gene match: 7. In germline, CDR1 is SEHNR, CDR2 FQNEAQ (reference sequence). This chain's CDR3 is CASSSEPGLAGDTQYF. In DNA, the CDR3 is TGTGCCAGCAGCTCAGAACCGGGACTAGCGGGAGATACGCAGTATTTT.